This T cell receptor (beta chain) appears in the sequencing data of a study of T cells in localized non-small cell lung cancer. The study's findings and limits: The study linked higher blood T cell density to longer overall survival. When the top 100 tumor clones were examined, a median around 50 of them also appeared in the adjacent lung, which was paired and uninvolved. Uninvolved adjacent lung showed the highest T cell clonality, exceeding tumor.

Repertoires were generated with immunoSEQ multiplex PCR, while TCRdb's copy carries only in-frame clones and drops some. The data contain 60,000 to 75,000 clones, 80% to 90% of them singletons. As for this clone: As yet, its antigen is unknown.

This TCR came from a man aged 40 to 75 with stage II lung adenocarcinoma. The sample here was PBMCs, taken before any cancer treatment.

The CDR3 protein is CAWRTTGGNQPQHF. CDR3 DNA: TGTGCCTGGAGGACCACAGGGGGCAATCAGCCCCAGCATTTT. The chain employs TRBV30 and TRBJ1-5; 7 bases fit TRBD1. J was trimmed by 2 bases and V by 3 bases; bases with no gene match: 4. The CDR3 spans 14 residues. Germline-derived CDR1 and CDR2 are GTSNPN and SVGIG (reference sequence). The full variable domain, completed using reference TRBV30 and TRBJ1-5, is SQTIHQWPATLVQPVGSPLSLECTVEGTSNPNLYWYRQAAGRGLQLLFYSVGIGQISSEVPQNLSASRPQDRQFILSSKKLLLSDSGFYLCAWRTTGGNQPQHFGDGTRLSIL.